These 20 T cell receptor beta chains were sequenced from one sample in a study of T cell responses to AZD1222 COVID-19 vaccine. Profiling relied on immunoSEQ multiplex PCR, and the TCRdb table lists in-frame clones only, not all of them. This table has 150,000 or so clones, 85% to 90% appearing once. Here the sequenced sample was peripheral blood, taken on day 0 of AZD1222 vaccination. The receptors derive from an adult in good health.

V and J are TRBV9 and TRBJ2-1; the D gene could be TRBD1 or TRBD2 (7 bases each). CDR1 and CDR2 from the germline V gene are SGDLS and YYNGEE. The CDR3 runs 17 residues. V gave up 4 bases and J gave up 3 bases, with 20 bases separating them. CDR3 nucleotide sequence: TGTGCCAGCAGCCGCAGGGGGGGGACTCTCGACTACAATGAGCAGTTCTTC. Translated, it gives CASSRRGGTLDYNEQFF.

This clone was detected only once. J is TRBJ2-7 and V is TRBV5-1; D gene ambiguous. The V gene's germline CDR1 is SGHRS and CDR2 YFSETQ. V was shortened by 4 bases and J by 4 bases, with 15 bases between the two germline ends. The CDR3 extends over 14 amino acids. CDR3 amino acids: CASSPDGPPYEQYF. In DNA, the CDR3 is TGCGCCAGCAGCCCCGACGGACCACCTTACGAGCAGTACTTC.

The chain joins TRBV5-6 to TRBJ2-7; TRBD1 matches at 10 bases. The germline gives CDR1 SGHDT, CDR2 YYEEEE. The CDR3 is made up of 16 amino acids. Trimming cost V 4 bases and J 3 bases; bases outside gene matches: 10. CDR3 loop: CASSQAGTGVIYEQYF. The CDR3 DNA sequence: TGTGCCAGCAGCCAAGCCGGGACAGGGGTTATCTACGAGCAGTACTTC.

This chain joins TRBV7-2 and TRBJ1-6, with D unclear. In germline, CDR1 is SGHTA, CDR2 FQGNSA. The V and J ends lost 0 bases and 10 bases respectively, with 10 bases between them. This CDR3 contains 14 residues. The DNA of the CDR3 is TGTGCCAGCAGCTTAGCGTTTGGCGCGTCACCCCTCCACTTT. Encoded protein: CASSLAFGASPLHF.

This chain connects TRBV3-1 (or the pseudogene TRBV3-2) to TRBJ1-1; D may be TRBD1 (5 bases). V shed 1 base and J shed 7 bases, with 10 bases lying between them. Germline V gene sequence: CDR1 LGHDT, CDR2 YNNKEL (reference sequence). The CDR3 length is 13 residues. DNA for the CDR3: TGTGCCAGCAGCCAAGGTAAGGGACTTGAAGCTTTCTTT. This gives the protein CASSQGKGLEAFF.

V usage is TRBV29-1 and J usage is TRBJ1-2, with D perhaps matching TRBD1 (5 bases). Germline V gene data show CDR1 as SQVTM and CDR2 as ANQGSEA. The CDR3 loop spans 12 amino acids. The V end was cut by 7 bases, the J end by 4 bases, with 13 bases between. For the CDR3, the DNA is TGCAGCGGCGTGGGGGAAGCCTATGGCTACACCTTC. It encodes CSGVGEAYGYTF.

The chain couples TRBV6-6 to TRBJ1-3, with 7 bases identical to TRBD1. Trimming removed 5 bases from V and 0 bases from J; junction bases left unmatched: 4. The CDR3 is made up of 15 amino acids. CDR1 is MNHNY, CDR2 SVGAGI, per germline (reference sequence). CDR3 in DNA: TGTGCCAGCAGTCCCCGGGACAGCTCTGGAAACACCATATATTTT. It codes for CASSPRDSSGNTIYF.

This chain uses TRBV19 with TRBJ1-2, with D perhaps matching TRBD1 (6 bases). Looked up from germline, CDR1 is LNHDA and CDR2 is SQIVND (reference sequence). V lost 0 bases and J lost 2, with 7 bases in between. This CDR3 is 14 amino acids long. CDR3: CASSIEDSNYGYTF. DNA of the CDR3: TGTGCCAGTAGTATAGAGGACAGCAACTATGGCTACACCTTC.

On this clone: The sample has other DNA sequences that encode this CDR3 too. V is TRBV7-8 and J is TRBJ1-5, with D perhaps matching TRBD1 (5 bases). Germline CDR1 and CDR2: SGHVS and FQNEAQ. Deletions cut 0 bases from V and 0 bases from J, with 9 bases between. This CDR3 spans 16 amino acids. Here the CDR3 DNA reads TGTGCCAGCAGCTTAGCGCCGACAGATAGCAATCAGCCCCAGCATTTT. Translating it yields CASSLAPTDSNQPQHF.

CDR3 coding DNA: TGTGCCAGTCGCGATACCCAAGGGGGTGTAGGAAACACCGGGGAGCTGTTTTTT. Residues: CASRDTQGGVGNTGELFF. The V gene is TRBV19, the J gene TRBJ2-2, with D tentatively TRBD1 (6 bases). V shed 8 bases and J shed 2 bases, with 24 bases lying between them. The CDR3 sequence is 18 residues long. CDR1 and CDR2 (germline): LNHDA, SQIVND (reference sequence).

The chain recombines TRBV18 with TRBJ1-6; TRBD1 is a possible D gene (6 bases). The CDR3 is 16 residues long. V lost 1 base, J lost 5 bases, and 12 bases lay in between. Germline CDR1 KGHSH, CDR2 LQKENI. The CDR3 region is CASSPRGAIDNSPLHF. The DNA of the CDR3 is TGTGCCAGCTCACCACGGGGGGCGATAGATAATTCACCCCTCCACTTT. The whole variable domain, remainder taken from reference TRBV18 and TRBJ1-6, is NAGVMQNPRHLVRRRGQEARLRCSPMKGHSHVYWYRQLPEEGLKFMVYLQKENIIDESGMPKERFSAEFPKEGPSILRIQQVVRGDSAAYFCASSPRGAIDNSPLHFGNGTRLTVT.

The chain is built from TRBV6-2 or TRBV6-3 and TRBJ1-1, with a tentative D call TRBD1 (5 bases). Per germline, CDR1 MNHEY and CDR2 SVGEGT. V was pared by 6 bases and J by 4 bases, with 18 bases between. The CDR3 is made up of 15 amino acids. CDR3 DNA: TGTGCCAGCAGCCCGGGCCTAGGGGACGGCACTGAAGCTTTCTTT. Translated: CASSPGLGDGTEAFF.

The rearrangement joins TRBV7-2 to TRBJ1-2; D ambiguous. V was cut by 5 bases and J by 0 bases, with 13 bases left in between. In germline, CDR1 is SGHTA, CDR2 FQGNSA. This CDR3 has 15 residues. CDR3 in amino acids: CASSPPGVANYGYTF. The CDR3 DNA follows: TGTGCCAGCAGCCCCCCGGGAGTAGCTAACTATGGCTACACCTTC.

The V call is TRBV10-3, the J call TRBJ1-1; D is undetermined. Between the trimmed V and J ends, which lost 0 bases and 2 bases, there was a span of 7 bases. Germline loops: CDR1 ENHRY, CDR2 SYGVKD. CDR3 size: 14 residues. The CDR3 DNA reads TGTGCCATCAGTGAGTCGCTTGGAAACACTGAAGCTTTCTTT. Protein sequence: CAISESLGNTEAFF.

V gene TRBV27 combines with J gene TRBJ1-1, with TRBD1 as a possible D gene (5 bases). The CDR3 extends over 14 amino acids. Germline lookup yields CDR1 MNHEY and CDR2 SMNVEV (reference sequence). Trimming removed 7 bases at V and 1 base at J, with 13 bases between. The CDR3 bases are TGTGCCAGCAAGCTTCAGGGAGAGAACACTGAAGCTTTCTTT. It encodes CASKLQGENTEAFF.

The chain has TRBV7-6 and TRBJ1-1; no definite D call. The CDR3 is 15 amino acids. Germline CDR1 is SGHVS and CDR2 is FNYEAQ. Trimming stripped 2 bases from V and 4 bases from J, with 14 bases between. In DNA form, the CDR3 reads TGTGCCAGCAGCTTAAATGGTGCCTGGGGCACTGAAGCTTTCTTT. Its protein product is CASSLNGAWGTEAFF.

The J gene is TRBJ1-5, the V gene TRBV3-1 (or the pseudogene TRBV3-2); a weak D match, TRBD1 (6 bases). Germline assignment: CDR1 LGHDT and CDR2 YNNKEL (reference sequence). Trimming took 1 base from V and 1 from J, leaving 8 bases between them. The CDR3 sequence is 15 residues long. This chain's CDR3 is CASSQGGGSNQPQHF. The CDR3 region has the DNA TGTGCCAGCAGCCAAGGAGGGGGGAGCAATCAGCCCCAGCATTTT.

This chain uses TRBV6-4 with TRBJ2-1; possible D gene TRBD2, 7 bases. The germline CDR1 and CDR2 sequences are MRHNA and SNTAGT. Trimming pared 4 bases from V and 3 bases from J, leaving 13 bases between. The CDR3 spans 15 residues. Written as DNA, the CDR3 is TGTGCCAGCAGTGCTGGCGGGGGCGTCTACAATGAGCAGTTCTTC. Its protein product is CASSAGGGVYNEQFF.

Written as DNA, the CDR3 is TGTGCCTGGAGTGTTGGGCTTCCGAGAGGTGGAAACACCATATATTTT. This encodes CAWSVGLPRGGNTIYF. The gene calls are TRBV30 and TRBJ1-3; D remains unclear. This CDR3 is 16 amino acids long. V lost 0 bases and J 3 bases, leaving 15 bases between the germline ends. The germline CDR1 and CDR2 sequences are GTSNPN and SVGIG (reference sequence).

The chain combines TRBV3-1 (or the pseudogene TRBV3-2) with TRBJ2-2; 10 bases are a match to TRBD2. V was clipped by 5 bases and J by 2 bases; unmatched bases: 8. The CDR3 is made up of 17 amino acids. CDR1 and CDR2 from the germline V gene are LGHDT and YNNKEL (reference sequence). CDR3: CASSYGSLAGNTGELFF. The CDR3 DNA sequence: TGTGCCAGCAGCTACGGGTCACTAGCGGGAAACACCGGGGAGCTGTTTTTT.